This T cell receptor beta chain was obtained from a study of T-cell reconstitution after alpha-beta-depleted transplantation in children. This clonotype was observed many times. Unique molecular identifiers tagged the TCRbeta library. TCRdb fed the PCR reads into MiXCR, producing one record per CDR3 protein. The sample shows approximately 290,000 distinct CDR3 sequences, around a tenth of them seen only once. V was clipped by 6 bases and J by 1 base; unmatched bases: 11. The CDR3 has 16 residues. The germline V gene encodes CDR1 SGHTA and CDR2 FQGNSA. The specimen comprised peripheral blood, sampled 180 days after TCRalphabeta/CD19-depleted stem cell transplant. This chain links TRBV7-2 with TRBJ2-5; 7 bases align to TRBD2. The clonotype comes from a male patient between 2 and 10 years old who had a stem cell transplant for chronic granulomatous disease, so the T cells may come from the graft donor. The CDR3 DNA reads TGTGCCAGCAGTGTAGGGCTAGCGGAGAGCCAAGAGACCCAGTACTTC. Translation: CASSVGLAESQETQYF.